These 32 T cell receptor beta chains were sequenced from one sample in a study of vaccination and CD4 T cells after COVID-19. Sequencing of the DNA from cultured CD4+ T cells was carried out with the Oncomine TCR Beta short-read assay. MiXCR, run by TCRdb on the PCR reads, gives a single entry per CDR3 protein. Of about 23,000 distinct CDR3 sequences listed, around 67% are singletons. Indicated treatment: roughly ten-day PBMC culture with coronavirus spike peptide pools or control peptides (ViraFEST assay). Their target antigens are unknown. This sample comprised CD4+ T cells from blood, cultured in vitro, obtained after SARS-CoV-2 vaccination. The receptor set was obtained from a human donor who received a COVID-19 vaccine.

The chain recombines TRBV27 with TRBJ1-5; 12 bases line up with TRBD1. CDR3 length equals 18 residues. Germline lookup yields CDR1 MNHEY and CDR2 SMNVEV (reference sequence). V gave up 4 bases and J gave up 0 bases; unmatched junction bases: 7. CDR3 sequence reads: CASSSSRDRGLSNQPQHF. CDR3 in DNA: TGTGCCAGCAGTTCATCCCGGGACAGGGGGCTTAGCAATCAGCCCCAGCATTTT.

This clonotype was detected once. The genes are TRBV20-1 and TRBJ1-1; 7 nucleotides agree with TRBD1. This CDR3 region has 14 residues. The V gene end was trimmed by 5 bases and the J gene end by 0 bases; junction bases not matched to a gene: 6. Germline CDR1 reads DFQATT; CDR2 reads SNEGSKA (reference sequence). The CDR3, as DNA: TGCAGTGCTCCGGGACAGAACATGAACACTGAAGCTTTCTTT. Translating it yields CSAPGQNMNTEAFF.

The chain is built from TRBV21-1 and TRBJ1-2. TRBV21-1 is described as a pseudogene. This CDR3 has 14 residues. The CDR3 nucleotides read TGTGCCAGCAGCAAAAGGATATGGAACTATGGCTACACCTTC. Amino acid sequence: CASSKRIWNYGYTF.

The chain combines TRBV20-1 with TRBJ1-1, with 8 positions matching TRBD1. The V gene's germline CDR1 is DFQATT and CDR2 SNEGSKA (reference sequence). CDR3 length: 14 amino acids. J lost 5 bases, V lost 7 bases, and 12 bases had no gene match. The CDR3 coding sequence is TGCAGTGTCAGGGGGCCAAGGGGGAGGACTGAAGCTTTCTTT. As protein: CSVRGPRGRTEAFF.

This clonotype has a handful of counts. The CDR3 is CASSVQGQGAFF. The CDR3 DNA reads TGTGCCAGCAGTGTTCAGGGACAGGGTGCTTTCTTT. This chain links TRBV6-1 with TRBJ1-1; 9 nucleotides align to TRBD1. The CDR3 contains 12 residues. The germline gives CDR1 MNHNS, CDR2 SASEGT. The junction had 5 bases not matched to a gene; V was cut back by 4 bases and J by 11 bases.

There are a few counts of this clonotype. This CDR3 is CASSVGGYNSPLHF. CDR3 bases: TGTGCCAGCAGTGTGGGAGGGTATAATTCACCCCTCCACTTT. The chain employs TRBV2 and TRBJ1-6; no reliable D call. Germline CDR1 SNHLY, CDR2 FYNNEI. The CDR3 covers 14 residues. The V and J ends lost 4 bases and 4 bases respectively, with 8 bases between them.

The chain carries TRBV20-1 and TRBJ2-7, with D tentatively TRBD1 (6 bases). With 6 bases removed from V and 3 bases from J, the gap between germline ends came to 9 bases. The CDR3 is made up of 11 amino acids. The germline gives CDR1 DFQATT, CDR2 SNEGSKA (reference sequence). The CDR3 DNA reads TGCAGTGCAGAACAGGGCTACGAGCAGTACTTC. Protein sequence: CSAEQGYEQYF.

The chain employs TRBV5-1 and TRBJ1-1; D is unresolved. Trimming took off 3 bases at V and 1 base at J, with 13 bases between the two ends. Germline CDR1 SGHRS, CDR2 YFSETQ. This CDR3 region has 15 residues. This CDR3 is CASSSASDGNTEAFF. The CDR3, as DNA: TGCGCCAGCAGCTCCGCCTCCGACGGGAACACTGAAGCTTTCTTT.

This clonotype was seen a single time. The chain combines TRBV6-2 or TRBV6-3 with TRBJ2-7; possibly TRBD2 for D (7 bases). Trimming cost V 5 bases and J 6 bases, with 23 bases left between them. Germline CDR1 MNHEY, CDR2 SVGEGT. CDR3 length equals 16 residues. CDR3 protein: CASSPRTGGEPVEQYF. CDR3 nucleotides: TGTGCCAGCAGTCCTCGCACGGGGGGCGAGCCCGTCGAGCAGTACTTC.

The rearrangement uses TRBV7-2 and TRBJ2-3; 8 nucleotides line up with TRBD2. V dropped 0 bases and J dropped 6; count of bases not matched to a gene: 5. Germline assignment: CDR1 SGHTA and CDR2 FQGNSA. The CDR3 length is 15 residues. The DNA of the CDR3 is TGTGCCAGCAGCTTAGCCGGGACTAGATCTGATACGCAGTATTTT. This sequence encodes CASSLAGTRSDTQYF.

The chain couples TRBV11-3 to TRBJ1-3; D gene unclear. CDR3 length equals 15 residues. The germline V gene has CDR1 SGHNT and CDR2 YENEEA. Trimming took 5 bases from V and 1 from J, leaving 12 bases between them. CDR3 DNA sequence: TGTGCCAGCAGCCCCGGAGCCATTTCTGGAAACACCATATATTTT. It encodes CASSPGAISGNTIYF.

This clonotype came up a few times. CDR3 in amino acids: CAIREDNRGEDTDTQYF. The CDR3, as DNA: TGTGCCATCAGGGAGGATAACAGGGGAGAGGACACAGATACGCAGTATTTT. The rearrangement joins TRBV10-3 to TRBJ2-3, with 7 bases lining up with TRBD1. CDR3 length: 17 amino acids. Germline lookup yields CDR1 ENHRY and CDR2 SYGVKD. After removal of 6 bases from V and 2 bases from J, the junction contained 14 bases not matched to a gene.

This clonotype was picked up a small number of times. J is TRBJ1-1 and V is TRBV19; perhaps TRBD1 as D (6 bases). The CDR3 runs to 13 residues. Looked up from germline, CDR1 is LNHDA and CDR2 is SQIVND (reference sequence). The V end lost 6 bases, the J end lost 3 bases, and 11 bases lay between the germline ends. CDR3 coding DNA: TGTGCCAGTAGACAGGGTTTAGACACTGAAGCTTTCTTT. Translated: CASRQGLDTEAFF.

The gene calls are TRBV30 and TRBJ1-1, with 7 bases aligning to TRBD1. This CDR3 spans 12 amino acids. Losses at the gene ends were 7 bases for V and 5 bases for J; bases not matched to a gene: 7. From germline, CDR1 is GTSNPN and CDR2 SVGIG (reference sequence). This chain's CDR3 is CAFNRGITEAFF. The CDR3 bases are TGTGCCTTTAACAGGGGAATAACTGAAGCTTTCTTT.

The chain joins TRBV12-1 to TRBJ2-5; TRBD1 is the table's D call and was not checked against the DNA. TRBV12-1 is assigned pseudogene status. This CDR3 is built from 14 residues. The CDR3 nucleotides read TGTGCCAGCAGCTGGGGCAGGGGGATGGAGACCCAGTACTTC. This sequence encodes CASSWGRGMETQYF.

This chain joins TRBV2 and TRBJ2-5, with D possibly called TRBD1 or TRBD2 (7 bases each). Trimming stripped 7 bases from V and 5 bases from J, with 20 bases between. Germline V gene lookup returns CDR1 SNHLY and CDR2 FYNNEI. The CDR3 spans 15 residues. The chain's CDR3 is CASIPVRGGTETQYF. CDR3 DNA: TGTGCCAGCATTCCCGTCAGGGGGGGAACCGAGACCCAGTACTTC.

The chain carries TRBV7-9 and TRBJ1-3, with a weak D call TRBD1 (5 bases). There are 17 residues in the CDR3. Germline V gives CDR1 SEHNR, CDR2 FQNEAQ (reference sequence). V was shortened by 1 base and J by 2 bases, with 15 bases between the two germline ends. As DNA, the CDR3 is TGTGCCAGCAGCTTAGGGGGCGGGGTCCGGACTGGAAACACCATATATTTT. It specifies CASSLGGGVRTGNTIYF.

This rearrangement joins TRBV30 to TRBJ1-1; the D gene is possibly TRBD1 (6 bases). The CDR3 loop spans 12 amino acids. V shed 0 bases and J shed 9 bases, with 11 bases lying between them. Germline lookup yields CDR1 GTSNPN and CDR2 SVGIG (reference sequence). The CDR3 sequence: CAWSVRGPKAFF. As DNA, the CDR3 is TGTGCCTGGAGTGTACGGGGGCCTAAAGCTTTCTTT. Full variable domain (outside the CDR3, taken from reference TRBV30 and TRBJ1-1): SQTIHQWPATLVQPVGSPLSLECTVEGTSNPNLYWYRQAAGRGLQLLFYSVGIGQISSEVPQNLSASRPQDRQFILSSKKLLLSDSGFYLCAWSVRGPKAFFGQGTRLTVV.

The rearrangement uses TRBV19 and TRBJ1-6, with TRBD1 identical over 8 bases. This CDR3 has 15 residues. Germline assignment: CDR1 LNHDA and CDR2 SQIVND (reference sequence). V was pared by 5 bases and J by 2 bases, with 2 bases of the junction left unmatched. The CDR3 bases are TGTGCCAGTAGTCCAGGGGGCACCTATAATTCACCCCTCCACTTT. Translation gives CASSPGGTYNSPLHF. Combining the CDR3 with reference TRBV19 and TRBJ1-6 gives the whole variable domain DGGITQSPKYLFRKEGQNVTLSCEQNLNHDAMYWYRQDPGQGLRLIYYSQIVNDFQKGDIAEGYSVSREKKESFPLTVTSAQKNPTAFYLCASSPGGTYNSPLHFGNGTRLTVT.

The V and J genes are TRBV30 and TRBJ1-1; D gene uncertain. The CDR3 sequence is 13 residues long. The V and J ends lost 0 bases and 0 bases respectively, with 5 bases between them. Germline V lookup: CDR1 GTSNPN, CDR2 SVGIG (reference sequence). The CDR3 DNA reads as TGTGCCTGGAGTGTAGGGATGAACACTGAAGCTTTCTTT. Its translation is CAWSVGMNTEAFF.

The chain couples TRBV6-5 to TRBJ1-2, with 7 bases matching TRBD1. The trim removed 3 bases at V and 4 bases at J, leaving 11 bases unmatched. The V gene's germline CDR1 is MNHEY and CDR2 SVGAGI. The CDR3 is 16 amino acids. The chain's CDR3 is CASSYTRRGQTYGYTF. CDR3 DNA sequence: TGTGCCAGCAGTTATACCCGACGGGGACAGACCTATGGCTACACCTTC.

There are a few counts of this clonotype. J is TRBJ2-7 and V is TRBV7-9; 12 positions match TRBD2. Germline values: CDR1 SEHNR, CDR2 FQNEAQ (reference sequence). The J segment lost 7 bases and the V segment lost 4 bases, leaving 5 bases of the junction unmatched. This CDR3 has 14 amino acids. CDR3 sequence reads: CASSSSGGAEEQYF. Written as DNA, the CDR3 is TGTGCCAGCAGCTCTAGCGGGGGGGCCGAAGAGCAGTACTTC.

As DNA, the CDR3 is TGTGCCAGCCATACGACAGGGTCTCAGCCCCAGCATTTT. Translating gives CASHTTGSQPQHF. The chain is built from TRBV7-9 and TRBJ1-5; 7 positions agree with TRBD1. CDR3 length: 13 residues. Germline loops: CDR1 SEHNR, CDR2 FQNEAQ (reference sequence). With V trimmed by 8 bases and J by 6 bases, 7 bases remained unmatched.

CDR3 in DNA: TGTGCCAGCAGTGTATCAATGAACACTGAAGCTTTCTTT. Amino acids: CASSVSMNTEAFF. The rearrangement links TRBV6-1 to TRBJ1-1; D uncertain. Trimming left V 4 bases short and J 0 bases short, with 6 bases between. The CDR3 spans 13 residues. Germline CDR1 reads MNHNS; CDR2 reads SASEGT.

V is TRBV20-1 and J is TRBJ2-3, with TRBD1 as a possible D gene (6 bases). The CDR3 has 14 amino acids. Trimming cost V 5 bases and J 0 bases, with 12 bases left between them. Germline CDR1 and CDR2: DFQATT and SNEGSKA (reference sequence). In nucleotides, the CDR3 is TGCAGTGCTCAGGGGTTGTCGAGCACAGATACGCAGTATTTT. Its translation: CSAQGLSSTDTQYF.

This clonotype was seen more than once but under ten times. This chain joins TRBV7-9 and TRBJ2-5, with TRBD2 identical over 9 bases. The V gene's germline CDR1 is SEHNR and CDR2 FQNEAQ (reference sequence). The J segment lost 3 bases and the V segment lost 2 bases, leaving 4 bases of the junction unmatched. The CDR3 length is 15 residues. DNA for the CDR3: TGTGCCAGCAGCTTAAGGGGACTAGCAGAAGAGACCCAGTACTTC. Amino acid sequence: CASSLRGLAEETQYF.

V usage is TRBV6-1 and J usage is TRBJ1-5, with a possible D match to TRBD1 (5 bases). The CDR3 loop spans 12 amino acids. Trimming pared 8 bases from V and 6 bases from J, leaving 11 bases between. CDR1 and CDR2 (germline): MNHNS, SASEGT. In DNA form, the CDR3 reads TGTGCCAGCTGGGGGTTTCGTCAGCCCCAGCATTTT. Translated: CASWGFRQPQHF.

This clonotype was observed a few times. The chain is built from TRBV7-2 and TRBJ1-2; D not certain. This CDR3 has 16 residues. Trimming removed 1 base at V and 3 bases at J, with 15 bases between. Germline CDR1 reads SGHTA; CDR2 reads FQGNSA. CDR3 loop: CASSLEIWKKDYGYTF. CDR3 sequence (DNA): TGTGCCAGCAGCTTAGAGATATGGAAAAAAGACTATGGCTACACCTTC.

This rearrangement joins TRBV6-1 to TRBJ1-1; D is possibly TRBD1 (6 bases). Germline V CDR1 and CDR2: MNHNS, SASEGT. CDR3 length: 16 amino acids. Trimming removed 6 bases at V and 0 bases at J, with 17 bases between. The CDR3 is CASSQSQGRVNTEAFF. DNA of the CDR3: TGTGCCAGCAGCCAGTCGCAGGGGAGGGTGAACACTGAAGCTTTCTTT.

J is TRBJ2-7 and V is TRBV7-3; no definite D call. In germline, CDR1 is SGHTA, CDR2 FQGTGA. V shed 3 bases and J shed 0 bases, with 9 bases lying between them. The CDR3 has 14 amino acids. The CDR3 sequence: CASSLSESSYEQYF. In DNA, the CDR3 is TGTGCCAGCAGCTTGAGTGAGAGCTCCTACGAGCAGTACTTC. Full variable domain (rest looked up from reference TRBV7-3 and TRBJ2-7): GAGVSQTPSNKVTEKGKYVELRCDPISGHTALYWYRQSLGQGPEFLIYFQGTGAADDSGLPNDRFFAVRPEGSVSTLKIQRTERGDSAVYLCASSLSESSYEQYFGPGTRLTVT.

The chain employs TRBV27 and TRBJ1-6, with D possibly TRBD1 on 6 matching bases. The CDR3 has 17 amino acids. Deletions cut 5 bases from V and 0 bases from J, with 14 bases between. Germline loops: CDR1 MNHEY, CDR2 SMNVEV (reference sequence). CDR3 amino acids: CASSPDRLSSYNSPLHF. CDR3 sequence (DNA): TGTGCCAGCAGTCCCGACAGGTTAAGCTCCTATAATTCACCCCTCCACTTT.

This clonotype has a handful of counts. This rearrangement joins TRBV5-1 to TRBJ2-5, with 7 bases aligning to TRBD1. The germline gives CDR1 SGHRS, CDR2 YFSETQ. The J segment lost 5 bases and the V segment lost 1 base, leaving 8 bases of the junction unmatched. This CDR3 region has 15 residues. CDR3 region: CASSLLGGSGETQYF. CDR3 DNA: TGCGCCAGCAGCTTGTTAGGGGGCTCGGGGGAGACCCAGTACTTC. Combining the CDR3 with reference TRBV5-1 and TRBJ2-5 gives the whole variable domain KAGVTQTPRYLIKTRGQQVTLSCSPISGHRSVSWYQQTPGQGLQFLFEYFSETQRNKGNFPGRFSGRQFSNSRSEMNVSTLELGDSALYLCASSLLGGSGETQYFGPGTRLLVL.